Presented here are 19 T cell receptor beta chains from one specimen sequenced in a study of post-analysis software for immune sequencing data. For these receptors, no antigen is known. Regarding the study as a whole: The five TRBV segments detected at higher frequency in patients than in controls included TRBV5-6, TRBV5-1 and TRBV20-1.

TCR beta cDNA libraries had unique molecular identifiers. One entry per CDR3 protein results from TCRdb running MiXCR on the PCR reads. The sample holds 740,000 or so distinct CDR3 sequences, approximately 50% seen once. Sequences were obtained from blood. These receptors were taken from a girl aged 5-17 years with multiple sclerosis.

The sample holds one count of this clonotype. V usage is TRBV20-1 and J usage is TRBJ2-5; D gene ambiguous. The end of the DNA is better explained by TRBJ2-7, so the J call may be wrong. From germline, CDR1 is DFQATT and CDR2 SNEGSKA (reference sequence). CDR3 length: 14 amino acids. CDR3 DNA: TGCAGTGCTAGGGCCGGGTCGAACTCCTACGAGCAGTACTTC. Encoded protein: CSARAGSNSYEQYF.

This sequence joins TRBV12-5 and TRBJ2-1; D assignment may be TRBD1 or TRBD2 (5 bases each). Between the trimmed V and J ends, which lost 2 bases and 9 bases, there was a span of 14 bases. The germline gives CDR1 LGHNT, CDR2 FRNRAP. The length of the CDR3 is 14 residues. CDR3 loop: CASGLLTSGSEQFF. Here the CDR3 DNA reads TGTGCTAGTGGTTTGCTAACCTCAGGGAGTGAGCAGTTCTTC.

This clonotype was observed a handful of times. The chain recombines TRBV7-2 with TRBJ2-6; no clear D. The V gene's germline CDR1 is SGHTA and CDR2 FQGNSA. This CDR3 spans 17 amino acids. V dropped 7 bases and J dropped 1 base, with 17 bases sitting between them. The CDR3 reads CASIPRNRPSGANVLTF. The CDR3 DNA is TGTGCCAGCATCCCACGGAACAGACCTTCTGGGGCCAACGTCCTGACTTTC.

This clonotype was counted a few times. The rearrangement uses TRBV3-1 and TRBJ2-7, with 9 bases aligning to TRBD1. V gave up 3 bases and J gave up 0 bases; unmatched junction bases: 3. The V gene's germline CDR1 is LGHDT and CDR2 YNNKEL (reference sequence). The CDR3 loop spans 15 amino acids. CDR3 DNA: TGTGCCAGCAGCCAGATGACAGGGGGCTCCTACGAGCAGTACTTC. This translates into CASSQMTGGSYEQYF.

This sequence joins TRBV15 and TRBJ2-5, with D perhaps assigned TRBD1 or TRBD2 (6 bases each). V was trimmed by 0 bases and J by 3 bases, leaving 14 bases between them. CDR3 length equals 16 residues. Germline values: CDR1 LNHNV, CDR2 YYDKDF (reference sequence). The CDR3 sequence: CATSRDGGGREETQYF. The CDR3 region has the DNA TGTGCCACCAGCAGAGATGGTGGGGGGCGGGAAGAGACCCAGTACTTC.

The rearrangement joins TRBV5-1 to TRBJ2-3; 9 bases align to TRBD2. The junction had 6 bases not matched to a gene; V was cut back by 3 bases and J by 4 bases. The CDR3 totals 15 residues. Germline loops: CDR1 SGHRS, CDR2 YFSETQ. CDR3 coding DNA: TGCGCCAGCAGCTCTCTAGCGGGATCCTCAGATACGCAGTATTTT. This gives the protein CASSSLAGSSDTQYF.

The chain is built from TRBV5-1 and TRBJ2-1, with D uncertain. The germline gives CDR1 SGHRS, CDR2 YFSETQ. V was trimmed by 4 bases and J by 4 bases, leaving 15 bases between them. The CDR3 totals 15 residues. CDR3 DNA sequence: TGCGCCAGCAGCAGCTCTACCCGCTCGTACAATGAGCAGTTCTTC. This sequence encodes CASSSSTRSYNEQFF.

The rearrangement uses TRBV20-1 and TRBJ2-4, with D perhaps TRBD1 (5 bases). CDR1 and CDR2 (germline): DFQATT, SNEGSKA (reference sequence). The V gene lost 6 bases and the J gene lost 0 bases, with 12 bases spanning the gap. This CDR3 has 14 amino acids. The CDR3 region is CSAISGIAKNIQYF. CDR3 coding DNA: TGCAGTGCCATTTCAGGGATAGCCAAAAACATTCAGTACTTC.

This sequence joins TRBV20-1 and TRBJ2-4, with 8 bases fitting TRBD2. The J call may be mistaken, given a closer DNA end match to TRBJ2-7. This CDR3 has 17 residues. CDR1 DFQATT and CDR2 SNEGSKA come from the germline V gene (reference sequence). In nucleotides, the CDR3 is TGCAGTGCTAGACCTTCAAAACCGGGACTAGGAGTGCTCGAGCAGTACTTC. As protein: CSARPSKPGLGVLEQYF.

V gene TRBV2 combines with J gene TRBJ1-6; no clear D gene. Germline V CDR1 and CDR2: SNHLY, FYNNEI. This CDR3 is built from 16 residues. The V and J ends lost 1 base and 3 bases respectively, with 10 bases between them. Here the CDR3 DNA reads TGTGCCAGCAGTGAAGACCTATTAGACTATAATTCACCCCTCCACTTT. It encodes CASSEDLLDYNSPLHF.

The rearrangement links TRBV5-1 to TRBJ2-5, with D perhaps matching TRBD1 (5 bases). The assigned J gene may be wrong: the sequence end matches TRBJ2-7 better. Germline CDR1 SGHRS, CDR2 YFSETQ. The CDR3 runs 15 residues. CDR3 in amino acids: CASSLGWQGTYEQYF. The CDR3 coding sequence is TGCGCCAGCAGCTTGGGGTGGCAGGGTACCTACGAGCAGTACTTC.

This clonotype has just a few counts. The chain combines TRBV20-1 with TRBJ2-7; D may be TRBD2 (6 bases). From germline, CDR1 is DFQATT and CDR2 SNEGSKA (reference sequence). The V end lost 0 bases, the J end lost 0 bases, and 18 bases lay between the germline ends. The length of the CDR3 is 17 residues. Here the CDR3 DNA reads TGCAGTGCTAGAGATTTTGTTGCGGGATTCGCCTCCTACGAGCAGTACTTC. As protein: CSARDFVAGFASYEQYF.

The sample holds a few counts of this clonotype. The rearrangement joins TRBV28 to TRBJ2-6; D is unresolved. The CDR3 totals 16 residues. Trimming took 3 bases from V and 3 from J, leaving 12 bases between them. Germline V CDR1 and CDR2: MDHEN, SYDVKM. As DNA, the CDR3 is TGTGCCAGCAGTTTCCTGGGATCAATTGGGGCCAACGTCCTGACTTTC. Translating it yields CASSFLGSIGANVLTF.

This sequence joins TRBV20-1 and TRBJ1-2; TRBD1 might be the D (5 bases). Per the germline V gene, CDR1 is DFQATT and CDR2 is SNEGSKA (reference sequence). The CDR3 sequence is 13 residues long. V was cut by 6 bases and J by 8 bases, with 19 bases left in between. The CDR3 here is CSAHDSGKGGYTF. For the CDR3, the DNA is TGCAGTGCGCATGACTCAGGGAAGGGGGGCTACACCTTC.

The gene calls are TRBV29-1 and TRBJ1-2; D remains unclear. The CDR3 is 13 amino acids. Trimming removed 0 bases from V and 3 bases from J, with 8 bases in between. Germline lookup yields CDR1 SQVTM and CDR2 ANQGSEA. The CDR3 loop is CSVEDRTDYGYTF. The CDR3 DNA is TGCAGCGTTGAAGATCGGACCGACTATGGCTACACCTTC.

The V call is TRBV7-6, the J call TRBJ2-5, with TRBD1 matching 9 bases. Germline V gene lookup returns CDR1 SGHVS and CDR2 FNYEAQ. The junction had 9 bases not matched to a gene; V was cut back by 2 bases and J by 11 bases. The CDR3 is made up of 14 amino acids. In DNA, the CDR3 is TGTGCCAGCAGCTTAAGGGGGACAGGGTACGGGCAGTACTTC. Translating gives CASSLRGTGYGQYF.

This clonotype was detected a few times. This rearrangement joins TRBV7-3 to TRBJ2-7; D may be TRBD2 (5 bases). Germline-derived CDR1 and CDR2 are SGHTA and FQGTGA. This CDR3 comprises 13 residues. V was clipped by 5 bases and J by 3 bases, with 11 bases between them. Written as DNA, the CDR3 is TGTGCCAGCAGCCCCCACCGGGGCTACGAGCAGTACTTC. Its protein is CASSPHRGYEQYF.

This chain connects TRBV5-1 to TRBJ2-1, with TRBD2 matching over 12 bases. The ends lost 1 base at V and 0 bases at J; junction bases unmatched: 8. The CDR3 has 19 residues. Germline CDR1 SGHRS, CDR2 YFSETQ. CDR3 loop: CASSLRWTSGVSSYNEQFF. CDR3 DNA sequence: TGCGCCAGCAGCTTGAGGTGGACTAGCGGGGTTAGCTCCTACAATGAGCAGTTCTTC.

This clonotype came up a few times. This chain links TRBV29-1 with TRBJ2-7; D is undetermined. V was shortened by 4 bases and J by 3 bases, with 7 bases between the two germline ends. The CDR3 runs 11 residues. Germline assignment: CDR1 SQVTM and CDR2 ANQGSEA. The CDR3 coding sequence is TGCAGCGTTGTACAAGACTACGAGCAGTACTTC. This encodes CSVVQDYEQYF.